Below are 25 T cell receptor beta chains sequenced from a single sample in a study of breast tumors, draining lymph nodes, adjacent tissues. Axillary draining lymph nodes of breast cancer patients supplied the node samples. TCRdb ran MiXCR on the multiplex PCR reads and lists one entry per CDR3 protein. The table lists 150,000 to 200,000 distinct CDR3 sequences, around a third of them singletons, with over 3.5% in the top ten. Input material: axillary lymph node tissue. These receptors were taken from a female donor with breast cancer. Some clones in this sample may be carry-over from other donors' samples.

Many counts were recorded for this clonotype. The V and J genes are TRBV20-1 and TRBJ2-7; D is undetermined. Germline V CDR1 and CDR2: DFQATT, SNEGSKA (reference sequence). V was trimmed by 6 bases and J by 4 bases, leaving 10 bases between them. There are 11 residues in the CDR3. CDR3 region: CSAIKGYEQYF. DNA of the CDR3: TGCAGTGCCATAAAAGGTTACGAGCAGTACTTC.

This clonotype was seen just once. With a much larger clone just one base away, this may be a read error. The CDR3 DNA sequence: TGTGCCAGCAGCTTGTTCCGGGGACATAACACCGGGGAGCTGTTTTTT. It yields the protein CASSLFRGHNTGELFF. The chain couples TRBV5-4 to TRBJ2-2; D perhaps matches TRBD1 (6 bases). V lost 1 base and J lost 2, with 12 bases in between. Germline lookup yields CDR1 SGHNT and CDR2 YYREEE (reference sequence). This CDR3 has 16 residues.

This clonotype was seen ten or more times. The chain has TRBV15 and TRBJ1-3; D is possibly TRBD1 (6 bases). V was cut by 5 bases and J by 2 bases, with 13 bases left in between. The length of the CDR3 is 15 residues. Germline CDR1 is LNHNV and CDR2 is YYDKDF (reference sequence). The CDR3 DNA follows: TGTGCCACCAGCGGAGCCAGGGGCACTGGAAACACCATATATTTT. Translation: CATSGARGTGNTIYF.

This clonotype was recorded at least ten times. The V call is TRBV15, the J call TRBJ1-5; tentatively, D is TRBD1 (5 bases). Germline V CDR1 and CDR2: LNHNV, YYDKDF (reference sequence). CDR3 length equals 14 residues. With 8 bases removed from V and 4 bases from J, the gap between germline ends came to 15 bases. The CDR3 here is CATGTRAVNQPQHF. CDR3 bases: TGTGCCACCGGGACTAGGGCAGTTAATCAGCCCCAGCATTTT.

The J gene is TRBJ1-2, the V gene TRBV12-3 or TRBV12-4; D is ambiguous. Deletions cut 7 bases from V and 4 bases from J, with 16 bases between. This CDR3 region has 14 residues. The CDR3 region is CASTLSGSVYGYTF. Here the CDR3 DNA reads TGTGCCAGCACCCTCTCCGGGTCCGTCTATGGCTACACCTTC.

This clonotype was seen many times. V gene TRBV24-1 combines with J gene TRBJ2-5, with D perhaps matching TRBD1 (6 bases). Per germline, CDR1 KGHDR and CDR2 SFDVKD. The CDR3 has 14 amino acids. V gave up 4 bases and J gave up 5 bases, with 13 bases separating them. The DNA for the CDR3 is TGTGCCACCAGTGACTCTGGACAGCGGGAGACCCAGTACTTC. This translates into CATSDSGQRETQYF.

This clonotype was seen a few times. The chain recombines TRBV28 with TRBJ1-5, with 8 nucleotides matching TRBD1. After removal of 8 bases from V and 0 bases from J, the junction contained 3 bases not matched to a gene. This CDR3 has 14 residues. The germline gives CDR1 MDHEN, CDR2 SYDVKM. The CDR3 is CASLGQGSNQPQHF. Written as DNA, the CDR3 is TGTGCCAGCCTCGGACAGGGTAGCAATCAGCCCCAGCATTTT.

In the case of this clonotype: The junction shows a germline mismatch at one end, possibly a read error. The CDR3 loop is CSARVSYEQCF. The CDR3 DNA sequence: TGCAGTGCTAGAGTGAGCTACGAGCAGTGCTTC. The chain recombines TRBV20-1 with TRBJ2-7; no reliable D call. Germline CDR1 is DFQATT and CDR2 is SNEGSKA (reference sequence). The CDR3 is 11 amino acids.

The CDR3 DNA reads TGTGCCAGCAGCCCCCCAGTTCCGGGGGGCACTGAAGCTTTCTTT. It translates to CASSPPVPGGTEAFF. V and J are TRBV7-9 and TRBJ1-1; possibly TRBD1 for D (5 bases). Germline loops: CDR1 SEHNR, CDR2 FQNEAQ (reference sequence). Trimming shortened V by 5 bases and J by 4 bases, and 17 bases separated the two germline ends. The CDR3 consists of 15 residues.

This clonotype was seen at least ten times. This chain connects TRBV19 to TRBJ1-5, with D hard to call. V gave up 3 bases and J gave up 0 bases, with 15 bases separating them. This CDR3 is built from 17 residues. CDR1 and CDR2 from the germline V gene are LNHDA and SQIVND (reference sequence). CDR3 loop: CASSIDGPGYSNQPQHF. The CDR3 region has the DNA TGTGCCAGTAGTATCGATGGCCCCGGGTATAGCAATCAGCCCCAGCATTTT.

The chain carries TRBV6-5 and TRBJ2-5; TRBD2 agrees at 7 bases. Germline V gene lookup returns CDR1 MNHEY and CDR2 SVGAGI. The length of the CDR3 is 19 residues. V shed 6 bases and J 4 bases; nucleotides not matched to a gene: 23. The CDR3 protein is CASSDPSLWGRGRGETQYF. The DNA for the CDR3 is TGTGCCAGCAGCGACCCTTCACTTTGGGGGAGGGGACGGGGAGAGACCCAGTACTTC.

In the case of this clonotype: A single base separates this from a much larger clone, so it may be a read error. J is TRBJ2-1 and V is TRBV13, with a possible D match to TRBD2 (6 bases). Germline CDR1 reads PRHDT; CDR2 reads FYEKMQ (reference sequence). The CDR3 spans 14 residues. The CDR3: CASSETGTHNERFF. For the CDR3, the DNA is TGTGCCAGCAGCGAAACCGGGACTCACAATGAGCGGTTCTTC.

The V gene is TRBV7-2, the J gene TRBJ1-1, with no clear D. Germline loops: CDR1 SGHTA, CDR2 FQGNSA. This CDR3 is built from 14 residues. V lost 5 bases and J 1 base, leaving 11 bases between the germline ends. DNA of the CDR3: TGTGCCAGCAGCCCCGTTTGGGGGAACACTGAAGCTTTCTTT. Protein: CASSPVWGNTEAFF.

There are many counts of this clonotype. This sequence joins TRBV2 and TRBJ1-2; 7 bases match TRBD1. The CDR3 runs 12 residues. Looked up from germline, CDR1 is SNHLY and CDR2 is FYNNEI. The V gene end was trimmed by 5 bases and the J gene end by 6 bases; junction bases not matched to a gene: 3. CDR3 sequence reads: CASSQDRDGYTF. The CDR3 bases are TGTGCCAGCAGTCAAGACAGGGATGGCTACACCTTC.

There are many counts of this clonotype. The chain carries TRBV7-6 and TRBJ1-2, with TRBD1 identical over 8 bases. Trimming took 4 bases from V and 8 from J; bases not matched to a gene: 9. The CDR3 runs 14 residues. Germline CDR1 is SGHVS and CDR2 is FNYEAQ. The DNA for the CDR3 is TGTGCCAGCAGCTCTGCCGGGACAGGATACGGCTACACCTTC. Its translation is CASSSAGTGYGYTF. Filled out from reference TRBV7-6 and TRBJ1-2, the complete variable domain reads GAGVSQSPRYKVTKRGQDVALRCDPISGHVSLYWYRQALGQGPEFLTYFNYEAQQDKSGLPNDRFSAERPEGSISTLTIQRTEQRDSAMYRCASSSAGTGYGYTFGSGTRLTVV.

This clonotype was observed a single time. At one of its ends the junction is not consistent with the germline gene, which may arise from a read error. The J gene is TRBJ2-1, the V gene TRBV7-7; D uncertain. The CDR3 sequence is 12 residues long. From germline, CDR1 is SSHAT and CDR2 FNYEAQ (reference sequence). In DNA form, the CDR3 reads TGTGCTAGAGCAAGGAGCTACCATGAGCAGTTCTTC. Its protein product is CARARSYHEQFF.

The CDR3 DNA sequence: TGCGCCAGCAGCTTGTTTGGGACAGGGGGCGGCTACACCTTC. Translation gives CASSLFGTGGGYTF. The rearrangement links TRBV5-1 to TRBJ1-2; TRBD1 matches at 12 bases. V dropped 1 base and J dropped 8; count of bases not matched to a gene: 3. This CDR3 has 14 residues. Per the germline V gene, CDR1 is SGHRS and CDR2 is YFSETQ.

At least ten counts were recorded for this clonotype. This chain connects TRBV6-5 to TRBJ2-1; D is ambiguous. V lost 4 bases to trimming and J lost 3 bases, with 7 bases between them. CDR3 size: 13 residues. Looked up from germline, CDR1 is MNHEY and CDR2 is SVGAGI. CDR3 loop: CASSFSDYNEQFF. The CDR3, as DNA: TGTGCCAGCAGTTTCAGCGACTACAATGAGCAGTTCTTC.

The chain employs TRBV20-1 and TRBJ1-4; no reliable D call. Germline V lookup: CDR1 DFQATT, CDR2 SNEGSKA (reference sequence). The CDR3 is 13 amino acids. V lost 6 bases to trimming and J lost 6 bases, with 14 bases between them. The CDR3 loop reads CSALRVGYEKLFF. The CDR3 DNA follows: TGCAGTGCACTCCGCGTCGGGTATGAAAAACTGTTTTTT.

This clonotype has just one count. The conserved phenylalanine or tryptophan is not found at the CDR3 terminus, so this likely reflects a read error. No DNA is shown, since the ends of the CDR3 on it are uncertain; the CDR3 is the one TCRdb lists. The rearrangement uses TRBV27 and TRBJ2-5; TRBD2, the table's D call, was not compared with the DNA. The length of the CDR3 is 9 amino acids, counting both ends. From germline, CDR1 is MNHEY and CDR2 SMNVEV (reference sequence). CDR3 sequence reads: CASSSRLAG.

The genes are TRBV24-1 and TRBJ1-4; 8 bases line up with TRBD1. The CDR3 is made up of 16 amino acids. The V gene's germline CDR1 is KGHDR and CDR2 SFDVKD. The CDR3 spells CVSSYSTSDRGEELFF. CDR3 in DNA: TGTGTCAGCAGTTACTCTACCTCAGACAGGGGCGAAGAACTGTTTTTT.

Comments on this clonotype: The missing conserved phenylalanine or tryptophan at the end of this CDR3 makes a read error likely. CDR3 residues: CASSEYPAPEAFS. CDR3 in DNA: TGTGCCAGCAGTGAATATCCGGCGCCTGAAGCTTTCTCT. The rearrangement links TRBV6-1 to TRBJ1-1; D gene ambiguous. Per germline, CDR1 MNHNS and CDR2 SASEGT. This CDR3 comprises 13 residues. V was clipped by 2 bases and J by 6 bases, with 10 bases between them.

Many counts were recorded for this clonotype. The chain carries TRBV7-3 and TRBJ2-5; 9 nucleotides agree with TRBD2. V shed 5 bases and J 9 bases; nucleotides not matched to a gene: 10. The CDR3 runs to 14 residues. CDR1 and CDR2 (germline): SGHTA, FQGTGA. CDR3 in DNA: TGTGCCAGCAGCCCAAGGGACAGCGGGGGGCCCCAGTACTTC. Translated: CASSPRDSGGPQYF. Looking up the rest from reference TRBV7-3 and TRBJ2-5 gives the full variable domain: GAGVSQTPSNKVTEKGKYVELRCDPISGHTALYWYRQSLGQGPEFLIYFQGTGAADDSGLPNDRFFAVRPEGSVSTLKIQRTERGDSAVYLCASSPRDSGGPQYFGPGTRLLVL.

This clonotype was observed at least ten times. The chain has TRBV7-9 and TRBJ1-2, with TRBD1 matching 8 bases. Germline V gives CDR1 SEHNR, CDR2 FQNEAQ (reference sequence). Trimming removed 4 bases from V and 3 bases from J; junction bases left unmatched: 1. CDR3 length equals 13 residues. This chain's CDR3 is CASSSTGDYGYTF. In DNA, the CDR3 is TGTGCCAGCAGCTCGACAGGGGACTATGGCTACACCTTC.

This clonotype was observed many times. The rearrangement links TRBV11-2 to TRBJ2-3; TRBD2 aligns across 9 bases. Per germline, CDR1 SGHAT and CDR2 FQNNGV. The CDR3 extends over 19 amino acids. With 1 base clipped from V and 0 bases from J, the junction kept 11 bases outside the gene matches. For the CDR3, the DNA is TGTGCCAGCAGCTTAGCTGGGAATAGCGGGGGCCCTAGCACAGATACGCAGTATTTT. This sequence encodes CASSLAGNSGGPSTDTQYF. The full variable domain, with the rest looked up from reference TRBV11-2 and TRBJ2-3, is EAGVAQSPRYKIIEKRQSVAFWCNPISGHATLYWYQQILGQGPKLLIQFQNNGVVDDSQLPKDRFSAERLKGVDSTLKIQPAKLEDSAVYLCASSLAGNSGGPSTDTQYFGPGTRLTVL.